What follows is one TCR beta chain and its context. Its antigen is unknown. The sample belongs to a study of cytomegalovirus exposure and HLA in healthy donors. Findings and limits, study-wide: Most TCR sequences were seen very rarely across donors, but some public TCRs occurred in many. In a later analysis, at a false discovery rate of 0.05, fewer than 20,000 TCR beta sequences matched HLA alleles. For TCR beta chains, V- and J-gene trimming was later linked to a missense DCLRE1C variant.

PCR primers comprised 60 Vbeta and 13 Jbeta primers. Only in-frame clones appear in the TCRdb table, and some are missing; sequencing was by immunoSEQ multiplex PCR. The profile covers roughly 140,000 clones, with roughly 70% appearing a single time and approximately 4.3% taken by the ten largest. From germline, CDR1 is SEHNR and CDR2 FQNEAQ (reference sequence). V gave up 5 bases and J gave up 2 bases; unmatched junction bases: 8. The CDR3 extends over 15 amino acids. The specimen sequenced was PBMCs. J is TRBJ2-7 and V is TRBV7-9, with TRBD2 matching over 8 bases. The receptor was isolated from a man in his 60s in good health and CMV-seronegative. CDR3 amino acids: CASSQGREGPYEQYF. The CDR3 region has the DNA TGTGCCAGCAGCCAAGGACGGGAGGGTCCCTACGAGCAGTACTTC.